This T cell receptor (beta chain) emerged from a study of blood T cell repertoires in COVID-19. Study-wide background: PBMCs, B-cell-depleted T cells, or T cells provided the cDNA or gDNA that made up the material.

Germline V gives CDR1 ENHRY, CDR2 SYGVKD. This CDR3 contains 13 residues. With 7 bases clipped from V and 3 bases from J, the junction kept 1 base outside the gene matches. TCRdb's copy holds only in-frame clones and misses some; the assay was immunoSEQ multiplex PCR. The sample consists of more than 95,000 clones, over 65% of them appearing once. The sequenced material came from peripheral blood. The chain recombines TRBV10-3 with TRBJ1-2; 11 bases map to TRBD1. This receptor was obtained from a human donor in a cohort sampled during active COVID-19. The CDR3 bases are TGTGCCATCACGGGACAGGGGGACTATGGCTACACCTTC. Amino acid sequence: CAITGQGDYGYTF.